The entry below gives a single T cell receptor (beta chain) sequence along with its context. In the authors' methods: For nucleated cells, counts were estimated from reference gene primer amplification. Profiled with immunoSEQ multiplex PCR; TCRdb holds only in-frame clones, not every one. V and J calls and clone size follow that table, whereas D and trimming were derived from the DNA. The sample holds about 140,000 clones; more than 75% are singletons and the top ten take approximately 40%. This sample is part of a study of blood T cell repertoires in COVID-19. Study background: Researchers got acute and convalescent COVID-19 samples from the United States, Italy and Spain. Sources were T cells, B-cell-depleted T cells, or PBMCs; the material itself was cDNA or gDNA.

Germline lookup yields CDR1 SGHDT and CDR2 YYEEEE. Trimming stripped 4 bases from V and 8 bases from J, with 18 bases between. The CDR3 totals 15 residues. The sample consisted of peripheral blood. The V call is TRBV5-6, the J call TRBJ1-4; D call uncertain. The origin of this receptor is a man aged 45 to 65 who had recovered from COVID-19. The CDR3 protein is CASSRTSSGGEKLFF. Here the CDR3 DNA reads TGTGCCAGCAGCCGCACCTCAAGTGGCGGGGAAAAACTGTTTTTT.